The source of this T cell receptor (beta chain) is a study of T cell responses to AZD1222 COVID-19 vaccine. General observations from the study: A mostly white British donor set with more females was recruited, and clonal diversity was possibly underestimated. Epitopes outside B.1.351 and B.1.1.7 mutated regions reportedly drew nearly half of spike TCRs. Scientists sampled the repertoires only once the peak T cell response had passed. Recipients of two AZD1222 doses showed rising Spike-specific TCR breadth and depth.

This clone was recorded once. Its antigen is unknown. Germline V gene sequence: CDR1 SEHNR, CDR2 FQNEAQ (reference sequence). CDR3 length: 14 amino acids. V lost 5 bases to trimming and J lost 9 bases, with 14 bases between them. TCRdb keeps only in-frame clones here, not all; method: immunoSEQ multiplex PCR. The data contain about 120,000 clones, about 92% of them singletons. This chain connects TRBV7-9 to TRBJ1-6; tentative D call: TRBD1 (6 bases). The source is an adult in good health. This sample comprised peripheral blood, obtained on day 0 of AZD1222 vaccination. DNA for the CDR3: TGTGCCAGCAGCCAAGGACAGTCTGGTTCACCCCTCCACTTT. As protein: CASSQGQSGSPLHF.